The 9 T cell receptor beta chains below come from one sample, sequenced in a study of shared clonotypes between healthy human individuals. TCRdb keeps only in-frame clones here, not all; method: immunoSEQ multiplex PCR. This table has 2 million to 3 million clones, approximately 94% appearing once. The sample consisted of naive CD4+ T cells from PBMCs. Specified subset: CD45RA+ positively selected. The receptors here all came from a man younger than 30 in good health. Some clones in this sample may be carry-over from other donors' samples.

The chain combines TRBV2 with TRBJ2-1; D is possibly TRBD2 (6 bases). This CDR3 region has 17 residues. In germline, CDR1 is SNHLY, CDR2 FYNNEI. V shed 4 bases and J shed 4 bases, with 20 bases lying between them. CDR3 loop: CASSAIHRRGAYNEQFF. CDR3 coding DNA: TGTGCCAGCAGTGCAATTCACAGGCGCGGGGCGTACAATGAGCAGTTCTTC.

The sample holds one count of this clone. Other DNA sequences in this sample translate to the same CDR3. This sequence joins TRBV4-2 and TRBJ2-7; D is unclear. V was cut by 1 base and J by 0 bases, with 4 bases left in between. This CDR3 region has 13 residues. Germline loops: CDR1 LGHNA, CDR2 YNFKEQ. The CDR3 DNA reads as TGTGCCAGCAGCCAAGTTTCCTCCTACGAGCAGTACTTC. Encoded protein: CASSQVSSYEQYF.

The rearrangement uses TRBV11-2 and TRBJ1-5; D call uncertain. The CDR3 has 14 residues. The germline V and J ends were trimmed by 3 bases and 0 bases, with 6 bases remaining between them. Germline assignment: CDR1 SGHAT and CDR2 FQNNGV. The CDR3 bases are TGTGCCAGCAGCTTGACCTATAGCAATCAGCCCCAGCATTTT. It translates to CASSLTYSNQPQHF.

This chain uses TRBV25-1 with TRBJ2-2, with TRBD2 as a possible D gene (6 bases). V was pared by 5 bases and J by 3 bases, with 16 bases between. Germline CDR1 is MGHDK and CDR2 is SYGVNS. This CDR3 comprises 16 residues. This chain's CDR3 is CASSPRNRRDTGELFF. CDR3 nucleotides: TGTGCCAGCAGTCCTCGGAACAGGAGGGACACCGGGGAGCTGTTTTTT.

This chain connects TRBV4-1 to TRBJ1-4; 8 bases map to TRBD1. V lost 1 base and J lost 3; bases outside the gene matches: 4. Germline CDR1 and CDR2: MGHRA and YSYEKL. This CDR3 is built from 16 residues. CDR3 sequence (DNA): TGCGCCAGCAGCCAAGGCCCGACAGGGGCTAATGAAAAACTGTTTTTT. Protein: CASSQGPTGANEKLFF.

This rearrangement joins TRBV6-6 to TRBJ1-4; 9 bases are a match to TRBD1. The CDR3 is made up of 15 amino acids. V shed 5 bases, J shed 10 bases, and the junction held 11 bases outside the gene matches. Germline lookup yields CDR1 MNHNY and CDR2 SVGAGI (reference sequence). The CDR3 sequence is CASSAEEDRGGKLFF. The CDR3 DNA reads as TGTGCCAGCAGTGCCGAGGAGGACAGGGGCGGAAAACTGTTTTTT.

V and J are TRBV11-2 and TRBJ2-7, with D perhaps matching TRBD1 or TRBD2 (5 bases each). The CDR3 covers 16 residues. Trimming left V 0 bases short and J 5 bases short, with 17 bases between. Germline CDR1 reads SGHAT; CDR2 reads FQNNGV. CDR3 loop: CASSLEGTMPPHEQYF. The CDR3 DNA sequence: TGTGCCAGCAGCTTAGAAGGGACGATGCCTCCCCACGAGCAGTACTTC.

With respect to this clone: Other DNA sequences of this sample code for an identical CDR3. This chain connects TRBV5-5 to TRBJ2-2; D is possibly TRBD2 (5 bases). The CDR3 contains 16 residues. CDR1 SGHKS and CDR2 YYEKEE come from the germline V gene (reference sequence). With 3 bases removed from V and 2 bases from J, the gap between germline ends came to 14 bases. This chain's CDR3 is CASSWETGLNTGELFF. The CDR3 coding sequence is TGTGCCAGCAGCTGGGAGACGGGCCTTAACACCGGGGAGCTGTTTTTT.

This chain uses TRBV30 with TRBJ1-6; no reliable D call. In germline, CDR1 is GTSNPN, CDR2 SVGIG (reference sequence). V lost 4 bases to trimming and J lost 5 bases, with 15 bases between them. CDR3 length: 15 residues. Written as DNA, the CDR3 is TGTGCCTGGATTCAACGGGCTGGGAATAATTCACCCCTCCACTTT. Translated, it gives CAWIQRAGNNSPLHF.